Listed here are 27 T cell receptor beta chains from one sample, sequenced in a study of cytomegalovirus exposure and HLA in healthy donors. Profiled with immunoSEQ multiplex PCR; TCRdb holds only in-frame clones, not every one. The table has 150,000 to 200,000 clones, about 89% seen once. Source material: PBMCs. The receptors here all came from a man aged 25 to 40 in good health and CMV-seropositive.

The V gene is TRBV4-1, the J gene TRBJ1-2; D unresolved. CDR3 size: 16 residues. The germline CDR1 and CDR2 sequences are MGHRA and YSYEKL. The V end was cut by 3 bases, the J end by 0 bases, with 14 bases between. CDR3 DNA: TGCGCCAGCAGCCATAGACGAGGATCTCCTAACTATGGCTACACCTTC. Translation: CASSHRRGSPNYGYTF.

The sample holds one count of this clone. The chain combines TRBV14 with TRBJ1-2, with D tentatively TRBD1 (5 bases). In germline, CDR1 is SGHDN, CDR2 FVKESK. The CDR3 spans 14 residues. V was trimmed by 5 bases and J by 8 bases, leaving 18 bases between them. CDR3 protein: CASSSFFGTEGYTF. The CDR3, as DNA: TGTGCCAGCAGCTCATTTTTTGGGACCGAAGGCTACACCTTC.

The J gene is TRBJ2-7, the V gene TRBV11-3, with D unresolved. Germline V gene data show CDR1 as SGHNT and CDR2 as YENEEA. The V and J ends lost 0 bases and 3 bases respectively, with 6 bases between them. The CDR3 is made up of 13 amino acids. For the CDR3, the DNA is TGTGCCAGCAGCTTAGAACAGTACTACGAGCAGTACTTC. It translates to CASSLEQYYEQYF.

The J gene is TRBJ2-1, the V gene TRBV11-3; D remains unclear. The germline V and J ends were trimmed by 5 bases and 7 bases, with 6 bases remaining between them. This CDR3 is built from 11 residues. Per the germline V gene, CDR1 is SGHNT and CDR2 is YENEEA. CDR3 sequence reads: CASSLANEQFF. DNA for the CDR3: TGTGCCAGCAGCCTGGCAAATGAGCAGTTCTTC.

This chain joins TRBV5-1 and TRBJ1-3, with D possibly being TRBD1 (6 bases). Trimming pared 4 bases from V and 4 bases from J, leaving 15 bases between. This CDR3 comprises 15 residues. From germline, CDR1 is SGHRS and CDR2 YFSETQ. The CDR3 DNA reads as TGCGCCAGCAGCACCTCCCGGGGGCCCGGAAACACCATATATTTT. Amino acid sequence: CASSTSRGPGNTIYF.

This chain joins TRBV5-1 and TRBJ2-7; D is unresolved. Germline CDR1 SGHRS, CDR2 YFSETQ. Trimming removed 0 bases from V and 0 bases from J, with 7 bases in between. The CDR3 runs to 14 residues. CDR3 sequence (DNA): TGCGCCAGCAGCTTGGCCGTGATCTCCTACGAGCAGTACTTC. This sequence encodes CASSLAVISYEQYF. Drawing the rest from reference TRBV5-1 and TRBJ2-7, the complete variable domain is KAGVTQTPRYLIKTRGQQVTLSCSPISGHRSVSWYQQTPGQGLQFLFEYFSETQRNKGNFPGRFSGRQFSNSRSEMNVSTLELGDSALYLCASSLAVISYEQYFGPGTRLTVT.

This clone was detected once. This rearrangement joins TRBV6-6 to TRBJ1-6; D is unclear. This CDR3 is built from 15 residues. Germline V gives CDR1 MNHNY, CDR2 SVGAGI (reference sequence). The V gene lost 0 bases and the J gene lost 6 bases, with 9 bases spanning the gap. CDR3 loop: CASSYSEVGNSPLHF. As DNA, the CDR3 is TGTGCCAGCAGTTACTCTGAGGTCGGTAATTCACCCCTCCACTTT.

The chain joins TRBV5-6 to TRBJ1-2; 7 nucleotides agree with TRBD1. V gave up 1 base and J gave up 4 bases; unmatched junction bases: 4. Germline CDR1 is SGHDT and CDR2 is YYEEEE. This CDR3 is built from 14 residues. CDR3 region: CASSLTTGVYGYTF. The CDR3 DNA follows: TGTGCCAGCAGCTTGACTACAGGGGTCTATGGCTACACCTTC.

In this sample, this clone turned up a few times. The CDR3 DNA reads as TGTGCCAGCAGCGGCGGGGCAGGGTGGAATCAGCCCCAGCATTTT. Amino acids: CASSGGAGWNQPQHF. This sequence joins TRBV7-2 and TRBJ1-5, with D perhaps TRBD1 (5 bases). With 5 bases removed from V and 4 bases from J, the gap between germline ends came to 15 bases. This CDR3 spans 15 amino acids. Germline CDR1 is SGHTA and CDR2 is FQGNSA.

CDR3 DNA: TGTGCCTGGAGTCGTACTAGCGGGAGTTACAATGAGCAGTTCTTC. It encodes CAWSRTSGSYNEQFF. The rearrangement joins TRBV30 to TRBJ2-1, with 11 positions matching TRBD2. CDR1 GTSNPN and CDR2 SVGIG come from the germline V gene (reference sequence). V shed 2 bases and J 4 bases; nucleotides not matched to a gene: 4. The CDR3 spans 15 residues.

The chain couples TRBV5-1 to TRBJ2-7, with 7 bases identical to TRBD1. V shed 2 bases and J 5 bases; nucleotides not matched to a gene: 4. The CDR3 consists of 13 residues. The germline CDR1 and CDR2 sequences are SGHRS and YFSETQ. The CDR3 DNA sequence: TGCGCCAGCAGCTTTGGACAGGAGGACGAGCAGTACTTC. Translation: CASSFGQEDEQYF.

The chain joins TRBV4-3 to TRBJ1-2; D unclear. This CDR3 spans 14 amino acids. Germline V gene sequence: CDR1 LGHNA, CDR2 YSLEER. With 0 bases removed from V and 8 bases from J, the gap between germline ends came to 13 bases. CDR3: CASSQDRGSLGYTF. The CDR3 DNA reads TGCGCCAGCAGCCAAGATCGGGGTTCCTTGGGCTACACCTTC.

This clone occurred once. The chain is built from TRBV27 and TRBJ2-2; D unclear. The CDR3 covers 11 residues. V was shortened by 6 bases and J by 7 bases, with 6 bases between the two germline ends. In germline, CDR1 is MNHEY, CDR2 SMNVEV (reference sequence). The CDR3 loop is CASRAVGELFF. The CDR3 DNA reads TGTGCCAGCAGAGCCGTCGGGGAGCTGTTTTTT.

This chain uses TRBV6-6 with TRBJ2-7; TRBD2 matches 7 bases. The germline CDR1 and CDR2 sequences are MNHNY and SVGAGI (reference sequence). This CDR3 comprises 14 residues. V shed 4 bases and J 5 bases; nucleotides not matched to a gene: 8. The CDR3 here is CASSFGGSLHEQYF. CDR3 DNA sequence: TGTGCCAGCAGTTTCGGCGGGAGTCTCCACGAGCAGTACTTC.

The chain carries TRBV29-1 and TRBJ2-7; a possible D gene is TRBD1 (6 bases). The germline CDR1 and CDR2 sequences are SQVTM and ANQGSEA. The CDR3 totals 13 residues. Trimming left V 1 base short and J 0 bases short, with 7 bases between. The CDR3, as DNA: TGCAGCGTTGAAGGGACAGTCTCCTACGAGCAGTACTTC. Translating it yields CSVEGTVSYEQYF.

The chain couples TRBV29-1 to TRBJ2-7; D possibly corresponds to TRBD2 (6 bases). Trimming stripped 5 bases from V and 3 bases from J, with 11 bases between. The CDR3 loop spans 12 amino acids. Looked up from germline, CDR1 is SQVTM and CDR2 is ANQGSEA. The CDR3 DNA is TGCAGCGTTATCCAGGAGGGCTACGAGCAGTACTTC. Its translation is CSVIQEGYEQYF.

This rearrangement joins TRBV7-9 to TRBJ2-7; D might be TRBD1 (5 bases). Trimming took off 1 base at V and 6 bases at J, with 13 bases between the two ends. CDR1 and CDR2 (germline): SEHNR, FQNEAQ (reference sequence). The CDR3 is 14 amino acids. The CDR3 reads CASSLDSQGSEQYF. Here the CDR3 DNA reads TGTGCCAGCAGCTTAGACTCTCAGGGAAGCGAGCAGTACTTC. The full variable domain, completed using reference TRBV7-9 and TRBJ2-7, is DTGVSQNPRHKITKRGQNVTFRCDPISEHNRLYWYRQTLGQGPEFLTYFQNEAQLEKSRLLSDRFSAERPKGSFSTLEIQRTEQGDSAMYLCASSLDSQGSEQYFGPGTRLTVT.

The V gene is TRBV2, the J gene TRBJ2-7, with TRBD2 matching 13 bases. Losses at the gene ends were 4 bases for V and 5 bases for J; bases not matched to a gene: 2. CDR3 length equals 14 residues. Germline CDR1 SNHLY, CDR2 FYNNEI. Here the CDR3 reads CASSGGTSGDEQYF. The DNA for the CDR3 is TGTGCCAGCAGTGGGGGGACTAGCGGGGACGAGCAGTACTTC.

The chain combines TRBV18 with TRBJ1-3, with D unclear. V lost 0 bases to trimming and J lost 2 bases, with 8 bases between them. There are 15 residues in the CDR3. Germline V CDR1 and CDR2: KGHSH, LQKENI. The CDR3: CASSPPTGPGNTIYF. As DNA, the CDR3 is TGTGCCAGCTCACCACCGACGGGTCCTGGAAACACCATATATTTT.

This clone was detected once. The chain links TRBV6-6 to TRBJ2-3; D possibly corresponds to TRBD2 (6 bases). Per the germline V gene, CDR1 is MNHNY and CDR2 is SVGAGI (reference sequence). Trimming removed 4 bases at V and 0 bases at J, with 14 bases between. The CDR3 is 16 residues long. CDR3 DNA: TGTGCCAGCAGTTCCCTCCATGGGGGGAGCACAGATACGCAGTATTTT. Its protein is CASSSLHGGSTDTQYF.

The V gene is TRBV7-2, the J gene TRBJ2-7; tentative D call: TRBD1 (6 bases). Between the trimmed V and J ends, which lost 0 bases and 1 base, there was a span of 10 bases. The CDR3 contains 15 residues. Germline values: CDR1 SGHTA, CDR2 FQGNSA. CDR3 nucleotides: TGTGCCAGCAGCTTAGCGGTGGGGGCGTCCTACGAGCAGTACTTC. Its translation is CASSLAVGASYEQYF.

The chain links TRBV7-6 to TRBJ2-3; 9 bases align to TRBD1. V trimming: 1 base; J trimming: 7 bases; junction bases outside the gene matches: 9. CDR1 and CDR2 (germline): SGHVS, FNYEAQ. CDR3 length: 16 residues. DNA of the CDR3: TGTGCCAGCAGCTTAGGGACAGGGGAGGTGGTAAATACGCAGTATTTT. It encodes CASSLGTGEVVNTQYF.

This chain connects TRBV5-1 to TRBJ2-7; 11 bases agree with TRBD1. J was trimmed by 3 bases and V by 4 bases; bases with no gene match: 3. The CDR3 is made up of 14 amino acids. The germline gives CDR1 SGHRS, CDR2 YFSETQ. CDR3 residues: CASSQGTGGYEQYF. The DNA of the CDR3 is TGCGCCAGCAGCCAAGGGACAGGGGGCTACGAGCAGTACTTC.

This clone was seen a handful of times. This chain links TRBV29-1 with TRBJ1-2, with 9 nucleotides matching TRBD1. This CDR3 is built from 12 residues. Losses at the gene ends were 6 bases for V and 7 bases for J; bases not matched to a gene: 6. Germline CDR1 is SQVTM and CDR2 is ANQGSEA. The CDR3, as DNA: TGCAGCGTCTGGACAGGGGAATTTGGCTACACCTTC. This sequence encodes CSVWTGEFGYTF.

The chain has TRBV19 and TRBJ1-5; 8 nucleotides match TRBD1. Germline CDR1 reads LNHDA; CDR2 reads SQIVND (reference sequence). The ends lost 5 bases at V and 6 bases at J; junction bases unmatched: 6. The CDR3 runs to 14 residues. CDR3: CASSLDREVQPQHF. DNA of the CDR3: TGTGCCAGTAGTCTGGACAGGGAAGTTCAGCCCCAGCATTTT.

The CDR3 DNA is TGTGCCAGCAGCCCCGGGGGCGGTGCGTACGAGCAGTACTTC. As protein: CASSPGGGAYEQYF. The rearrangement links TRBV13 to TRBJ2-7, with D perhaps given as TRBD1 or TRBD2 (6 bases each). With 5 bases removed from V and 4 bases from J, the gap between germline ends came to 15 bases. Germline CDR1 and CDR2: PRHDT and FYEKMQ (reference sequence). This CDR3 region has 14 residues.

As DNA, the CDR3 is TGCGCCAGCAGCGCACGAGGGCAGGGGGCAGGGAGTGGCTACACCTTC. The encoded protein is CASSARGQGAGSGYTF. This chain connects TRBV4-1 to TRBJ1-2, with 8 nucleotides matching TRBD1. The CDR3 is 16 amino acids. Trimming took 5 bases from V and 7 from J; bases not matched to a gene: 15. Looked up from germline, CDR1 is MGHRA and CDR2 is YSYEKL.